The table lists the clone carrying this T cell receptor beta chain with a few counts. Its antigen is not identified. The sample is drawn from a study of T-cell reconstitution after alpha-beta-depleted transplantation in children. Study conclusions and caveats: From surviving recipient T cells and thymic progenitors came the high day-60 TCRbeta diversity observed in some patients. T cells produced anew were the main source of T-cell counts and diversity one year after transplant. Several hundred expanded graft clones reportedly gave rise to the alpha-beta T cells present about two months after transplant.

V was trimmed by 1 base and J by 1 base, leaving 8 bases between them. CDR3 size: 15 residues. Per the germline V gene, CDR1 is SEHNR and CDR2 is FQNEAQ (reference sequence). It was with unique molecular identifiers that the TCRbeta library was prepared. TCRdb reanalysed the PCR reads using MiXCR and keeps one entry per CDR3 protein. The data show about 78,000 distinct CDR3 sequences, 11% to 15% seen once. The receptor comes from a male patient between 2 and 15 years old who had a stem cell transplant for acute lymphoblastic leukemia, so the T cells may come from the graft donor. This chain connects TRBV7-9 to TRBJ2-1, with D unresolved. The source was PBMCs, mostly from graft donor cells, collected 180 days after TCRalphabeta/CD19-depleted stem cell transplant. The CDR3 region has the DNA TGTGCCAGCAGCTTAGGGTGGGGTTCCTACAATGAGCAGTTCTTC. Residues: CASSLGWGSYNEQFF.